The rows below give T cell receptor beta chains drawn from one sample of a study of T cell repertoires in cytomegalovirus infection. Each CDR3 protein gets one entry after TCRdb re-called the reads with MiXCR. Found here are around 540,000 distinct CDR3 sequences, about 33% of them singletons; the top ten hold roughly 15%. Their recognized antigens are unknown. The sample in question was cultured PBMCs, obtained from culture after CMV antigen stimulation. These receptors all come from a human donor in good health (CMV status not recorded). Some clones in this sample may be carry-over from other donors' samples. CDR3s include the opening cysteine and the closing phenylalanine or tryptophan. D genes are given only for firm matches. For some rows the clone size is stated as once, few or many, or as a class when expanded; others skip it.

j_gene: TRBJ1-2
v_gene: TRBV11-2
abundance: .
d_gene: .
CDR3nt: TGTGCCAGCACCAGCACAGGGCGTAACTATGGCTACACCTTC
CDR3aa: CASTSTGRNYGYTF

j_gene: TRBJ2-1
v_gene: TRBV7-3
abundance: .
d_gene: TRBD2
CDR3nt: TGTGCCAGCAGCTCCCCTAGCGGGAGGGCCTTCGACAATGAGCAGTTCTTC
CDR3aa: CASSSPSGRAFDNEQFF

j_gene: TRBJ2-2
v_gene: TRBV12-3/TRBV12-4
abundance: few
d_gene: TRBD1
CDR3nt: TGTGCCAGCAGGGGGATGACAGGGGGGTTGCCCGGGGAGCTGTTTTTT
CDR3aa: CASRGMTGGLPGELFF

j_gene: TRBJ2-5
v_gene: TRBV7-2
abundance: few
d_gene: TRBD1
CDR3nt: TGTGCCAGCAGCACCAGGGACAGGGCACAAGAGACCCAGTACTTC
CDR3aa: CASSTRDRAQETQYF

j_gene: TRBJ1-2
v_gene: TRBV4-1
abundance: few
d_gene: .
CDR3nt: TGCGCCAGCAGCCCTCCGGGGGTTTATGGCTACACCTTC
CDR3aa: CASSPPGVYGYTF

j_gene: TRBJ2-3
v_gene: TRBV7-4
abundance: .
d_gene: TRBD2
CDR3nt: TGTGCCAGCAGCTTACCGCTGGAAAAAACTAGCGGGAGAGCAGATACGCAGTATTTT
CDR3aa: CASSLPLEKTSGRADTQYF

j_gene: TRBJ2-7
v_gene: TRBV7-2
abundance: few
d_gene: TRBD2
CDR3nt: TGTGCCAGCAGCCTTGCCTCTAGCGGGAGAGGCGTCGAGCAGTACTTC
CDR3aa: CASSLASSGRGVEQYF

j_gene: TRBJ2-3
v_gene: TRBV20-1
abundance: .
d_gene: .
CDR3nt: TGCAGTGCCTCCGCTCGGCGGACGGGGACAGATACGCAGTATTTT
CDR3aa: CSASARRTGTDTQYF

j_gene: TRBJ1-2
v_gene: TRBV10-3
abundance: .
d_gene: .
CDR3nt: TGTGCCATCAGGGGGGACACCGTCTATGGCTACACCTTC
CDR3aa: CAIRGDTVYGYTF

j_gene: TRBJ2-2
v_gene: TRBV24-1
abundance: .
d_gene: TRBD1
CDR3nt: TGTGCCACCAGTGATTGGGGGACAGGAGACACCGGGGAGCTGTTTTTT
CDR3aa: CATSDWGTGDTGELFF

j_gene: TRBJ2-5
v_gene: TRBV20-1
abundance: .
d_gene: .
CDR3nt: TGCAGTGCTAGACCGGGGGACGACAATGGAGAGACCCAGTACTTC
CDR3aa: CSARPGDDNGETQYF

j_gene: TRBJ2-1
v_gene: TRBV6-1
abundance: once
d_gene: .
CDR3nt: TGTGCCAGCACCGCGAGGGGACCCTCCTACAATGAGCAGTTCTTC
CDR3aa: CASTARGPSYNEQFF

j_gene: TRBJ2-1
v_gene: TRBV20-1
abundance: few
d_gene: .
CDR3nt: TGCAGTGCTCCCGCATACGGCTCCTACAATGAGCAGTTCTTC
CDR3aa: CSAPAYGSYNEQFF

j_gene: TRBJ2-1
v_gene: TRBV10-3
abundance: .
d_gene: TRBD2
CDR3nt: TGTGCCATCAGTGAGACTAGCGGGAGGACGAATGAGCAGTTCTTC
CDR3aa: CAISETSGRTNEQFF

j_gene: TRBJ2-5
v_gene: TRBV6-2/TRBV6-3
abundance: .
d_gene: .
CDR3nt: TGTGCCAGCGGGGACGGTACCCAGTACTTC
CDR3aa: CASGDGTQYF

j_gene: TRBJ2-1
v_gene: TRBV20-1
abundance: .
d_gene: TRBD2
CDR3nt: TGCAGTGCTATGGCGGGAGGGCGGGTTGAGCAGTTCTTC
CDR3aa: CSAMAGGRVEQFF

j_gene: TRBJ1-1
v_gene: TRBV28
abundance: few
d_gene: TRBD1
CDR3nt: TGTGCCACCCTCTTGGCAGGGGGCCGCACTGAAGCTTTCTTT
CDR3aa: CATLLAGGRTEAFF

j_gene: TRBJ2-1
v_gene: TRBV7-3
abundance: few
d_gene: .
CDR3nt: TGTGCCAGCAGCTTAACGAGGGGGAATGAGCAGTTCTTC
CDR3aa: CASSLTRGNEQFF

j_gene: TRBJ2-1
v_gene: TRBV20-1
abundance: .
d_gene: TRBD2
CDR3nt: TGCAGTGCTATGGGACTAGCGAGTTACAATGAGCAGTTCTTC
CDR3aa: CSAMGLASYNEQFF

j_gene: TRBJ2-4
v_gene: TRBV7-7
abundance: few
d_gene: .
CDR3nt: TGTGCCAGCAGCAACAGGGTATTGGTAGCCAAAAACATTCAGTACTTC
CDR3aa: CASSNRVLVAKNIQYF

j_gene: TRBJ2-1
v_gene: TRBV7-2
abundance: many
d_gene: TRBD2
CDR3nt: TGTGCCAGCAGCTTCCCTGACCTAGCGGTTTTCTACAATGAGCAGTTCTTC
CDR3aa: CASSFPDLAVFYNEQFF

j_gene: TRBJ1-3
v_gene: TRBV7-9
abundance: few
d_gene: TRBD1
CDR3nt: TGTGCCAGCAGCTACCGGGACAGCAGCTCTGGAAACACCATATATTTT
CDR3aa: CASSYRDSSSGNTIYF

j_gene: TRBJ1-4
v_gene: TRBV6-6
abundance: .
d_gene: TRBD1
CDR3nt: TGTGCCAGCAGTTACTCCGTTTCAGGGGGCTATGAAAAACTGTTTTTT
CDR3aa: CASSYSVSGGYEKLFF

j_gene: TRBJ1-3
v_gene: TRBV25-1
abundance: .
d_gene: .
CDR3nt: TGTGCCAGCAGGAAACAGGGTATCTACGGAAACACCATATATTTT
CDR3aa: CASRKQGIYGNTIYF

j_gene: TRBJ2-1
v_gene: TRBV28
abundance: .
d_gene: TRBD2
CDR3nt: TGTGCCAGCAGTTTAAAGCTAGCGGGAGTCACCAGCTCCTACAATGAGCAGTTCTTC
CDR3aa: CASSLKLAGVTSSYNEQFF

j_gene: TRBJ1-5
v_gene: TRBV6-1
abundance: .
d_gene: .
CDR3nt: TGTGCCAGCAGTGAAGGGATCCAGAGCAATCAGCCCCAGCATTTT
CDR3aa: CASSEGIQSNQPQHF

j_gene: TRBJ2-3
v_gene: TRBV7-8
abundance: .
d_gene: TRBD1
CDR3nt: TGTGCCAGCAGCTTAGTGGCAGGGGGTGCCACAGATACGCAGTATTTT
CDR3aa: CASSLVAGGATDTQYF

j_gene: TRBJ2-7
v_gene: TRBV4-3
abundance: .
d_gene: TRBD2
CDR3nt: TGCGCCAGCAGCCAAACTAGCGGGAGGGCTTCCGAGCAGTACTTC
CDR3aa: CASSQTSGRASEQYF

j_gene: TRBJ2-3
v_gene: TRBV5-4
abundance: few
d_gene: .
CDR3nt: TGTGCCAGCAGCCACCCCCCGGGAAGCACAGATACGCAGTATTTT
CDR3aa: CASSHPPGSTDTQYF

j_gene: TRBJ2-1
v_gene: TRBV10-3
abundance: few
d_gene: .
CDR3nt: TGTGCCATCAAGGCAGGGGAGGGCAATGAGCAGTTCTTC
CDR3aa: CAIKAGEGNEQFF

j_gene: TRBJ1-2
v_gene: TRBV27
abundance: few
d_gene: .
CDR3nt: TGTGCCAGCAGTTTGCGCGGAGGGCAGAACTATGGCTACACCTTC
CDR3aa: CASSLRGGQNYGYTF

j_gene: TRBJ1-2
v_gene: TRBV4-1
abundance: .
d_gene: .
CDR3nt: TGCGCCAGCAGCGCCCGGACAGCGAATAACTATGGCTACACCTTC
CDR3aa: CASSARTANNYGYTF

j_gene: TRBJ1-4
v_gene: TRBV25-1
abundance: few
d_gene: .
CDR3nt: TGTGCCAGCAGCTGGTCAAATTCCGGTGCAACTAATGAAAAACTGTTTTTT
CDR3aa: CASSWSNSGATNEKLFF

j_gene: TRBJ2-1
v_gene: TRBV11-2
abundance: .
d_gene: .
CDR3nt: TGTGCCAGCAGCCCACTCTCCCCTTGGAAACACCGGCGACTAATTAGCAATGAGCAGTTCTTC
CDR3aa: CASSPLSPWKHRRLISNEQFF

j_gene: TRBJ2-4
v_gene: TRBV12-3/TRBV12-4
abundance: .
d_gene: .
CDR3nt: TGTGCCAGCAGTTTCCGGACGGGGTTAGCCAAAAACATTCAGTACTTC
CDR3aa: CASSFRTGLAKNIQYF

j_gene: TRBJ2-3
v_gene: TRBV28
abundance: .
d_gene: .
CDR3nt: TGTGCCAGCTGTTTGGGCGGGAGCACAGATACGCAGTATTTT
CDR3aa: CASCLGGSTDTQYF

j_gene: TRBJ1-1
v_gene: TRBV14
abundance: .
d_gene: .
CDR3nt: TGTGCCAGCAGCCAAGACGGGAGGCCCCCTGAAGCTTTCTTT
CDR3aa: CASSQDGRPPEAFF

j_gene: TRBJ2-3
v_gene: TRBV10-3
abundance: .
d_gene: TRBD1
CDR3nt: TGTGCCATCTGGACAGGGTGGGACAGTACGCAGTATTTT
CDR3aa: CAIWTGWDSTQYF

j_gene: TRBJ2-1
v_gene: TRBV7-2
abundance: .
d_gene: .
CDR3nt: TGTGCCAGCAGACACAGGGCGGGGGCCTACAATGAGCAGTTCTTC
CDR3aa: CASRHRAGAYNEQFF

j_gene: TRBJ2-2
v_gene: TRBV6-1
abundance: .
d_gene: .
CDR3nt: TGTGCCAGCGGTAGGGCCGGTACCGGGGAGCTGTTTTTT
CDR3aa: CASGRAGTGELFF

j_gene: TRBJ2-1
v_gene: TRBV3-1
abundance: few
d_gene: TRBD2
CDR3nt: TGTGCCAGCAGCCAAGGGCCTAGCGGCTACAATGAGCAGTTCTTC
CDR3aa: CASSQGPSGYNEQFF

j_gene: TRBJ2-1
v_gene: TRBV27
abundance: few
d_gene: TRBD2
CDR3nt: TGTGCCAGCAGACTAGCGGGAGGAGGTGAGCAGTTCTTC
CDR3aa: CASRLAGGGEQFF

j_gene: TRBJ2-7
v_gene: TRBV7-8
abundance: .
d_gene: .
CDR3nt: TGTGCCAGCAGCCCATTGGACTTTTCCTACGAGCAGTACTTC
CDR3aa: CASSPLDFSYEQYF